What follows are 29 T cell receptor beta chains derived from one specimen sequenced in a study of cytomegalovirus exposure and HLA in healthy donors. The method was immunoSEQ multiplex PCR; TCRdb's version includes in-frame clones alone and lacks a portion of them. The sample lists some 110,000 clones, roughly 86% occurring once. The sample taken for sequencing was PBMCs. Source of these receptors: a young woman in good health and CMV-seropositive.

The CDR3 loop reads CASSSSAGERGMPLHF. In DNA, the CDR3 is TGTGCCAGCAGCAGTTCGGCAGGGGAGCGTGGAATGCCCCTCCACTTT. The chain employs TRBV11-3 and TRBJ1-6; D may be TRBD1 (6 bases). Germline CDR1 reads SGHNT; CDR2 reads YENEEA. With 5 bases removed from V and 13 bases from J, the gap between germline ends came to 24 bases. The CDR3 runs 16 residues.

This CDR3 is CASSLRQGRGKGTEAFF. DNA of the CDR3: TGTGCCAGCAGCTTGAGGCAGGGTAGAGGTAAGGGCACTGAAGCTTTCTTT. V usage is TRBV5-4 and J usage is TRBJ1-1, with a possible D match to TRBD1 (5 bases). V was cut by 1 base and J by 4 bases, with 20 bases left in between. The V gene's germline CDR1 is SGHNT and CDR2 YYREEE (reference sequence). CDR3 length equals 17 residues.

CDR3 in amino acids: CASSFVSGQNNQPQHF. DNA for the CDR3: TGTGCCAGCAGTTTCGTATCCGGACAGAACAATCAGCCCCAGCATTTT. V and J are TRBV28 and TRBJ1-5, with a weak D call TRBD1 (6 bases). V gave up 3 bases and J gave up 3 bases, with 15 bases separating them. Germline V CDR1 and CDR2: MDHEN, SYDVKM. CDR3 size: 16 residues.

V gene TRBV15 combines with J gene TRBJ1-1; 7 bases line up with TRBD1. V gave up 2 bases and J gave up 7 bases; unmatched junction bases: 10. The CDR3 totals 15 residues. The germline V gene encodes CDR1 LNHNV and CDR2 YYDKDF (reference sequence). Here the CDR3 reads CATSRIPGQSSEAFF. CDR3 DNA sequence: TGTGCCACCAGCAGAATTCCGGGACAGTCGAGTGAAGCTTTCTTT.

CDR3 in DNA: TGTGCCAGCAGCTTATCGGGGGTGAACACTGAAGCTTTCTTT. This gives the protein CASSLSGVNTEAFF. V usage is TRBV7-9 and J usage is TRBJ1-1; D may be TRBD1 (5 bases). V lost 2 bases and J lost 0, with 7 bases in between. Germline V gives CDR1 SEHNR, CDR2 FQNEAQ (reference sequence). This CDR3 comprises 14 residues.

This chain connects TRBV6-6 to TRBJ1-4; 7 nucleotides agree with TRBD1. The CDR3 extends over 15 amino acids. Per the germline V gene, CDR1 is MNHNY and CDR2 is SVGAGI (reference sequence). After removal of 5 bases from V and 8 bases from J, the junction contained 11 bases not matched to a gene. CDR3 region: CASSHYDRDGEKLFF. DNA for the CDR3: TGTGCCAGCAGTCACTACGACAGGGACGGCGAAAAACTGTTTTTT.

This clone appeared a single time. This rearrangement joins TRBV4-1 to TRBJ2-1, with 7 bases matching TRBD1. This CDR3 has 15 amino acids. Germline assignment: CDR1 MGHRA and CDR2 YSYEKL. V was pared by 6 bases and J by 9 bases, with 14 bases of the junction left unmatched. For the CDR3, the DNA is TGCGCCAGCAGGGAAAGGGGGCAGGGCGTGGGTGAGCAGTTCTTC. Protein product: CASRERGQGVGEQFF.

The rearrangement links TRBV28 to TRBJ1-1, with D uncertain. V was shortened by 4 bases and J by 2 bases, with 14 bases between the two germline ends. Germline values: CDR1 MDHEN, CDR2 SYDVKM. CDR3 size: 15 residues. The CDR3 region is CASSSTPDTNTEAFF. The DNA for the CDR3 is TGTGCCAGCAGTTCGACCCCCGACACTAACACTGAAGCTTTCTTT.

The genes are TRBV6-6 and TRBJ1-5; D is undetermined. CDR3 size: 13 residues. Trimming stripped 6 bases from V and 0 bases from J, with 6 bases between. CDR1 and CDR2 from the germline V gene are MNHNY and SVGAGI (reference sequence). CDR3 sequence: CASSVHSNQPQHF. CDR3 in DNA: TGTGCCAGCAGCGTACATAGCAATCAGCCCCAGCATTTT.

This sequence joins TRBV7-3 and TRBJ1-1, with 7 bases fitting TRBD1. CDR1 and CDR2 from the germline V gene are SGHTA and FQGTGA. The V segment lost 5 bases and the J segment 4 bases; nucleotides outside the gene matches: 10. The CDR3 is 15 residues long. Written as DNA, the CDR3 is TGTGCCAGCAGCACAGCCGGGACAGCCGCCACTGAAGCTTTCTTT. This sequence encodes CASSTAGTAATEAFF. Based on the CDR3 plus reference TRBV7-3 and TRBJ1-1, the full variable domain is GAGVSQTPSNKVTEKGKYVELRCDPISGHTALYWYRQSLGQGPEFLIYFQGTGAADDSGLPNDRFFAVRPEGSVSTLKIQRTERGDSAVYLCASSTAGTAATEAFFGQGTRLTVV.

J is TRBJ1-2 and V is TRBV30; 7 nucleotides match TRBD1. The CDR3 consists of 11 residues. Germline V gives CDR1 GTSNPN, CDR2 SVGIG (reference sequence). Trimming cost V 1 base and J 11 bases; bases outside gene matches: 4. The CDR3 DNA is TGTGCCTGGAGTGCCGACAGGGTGTACACCTTC. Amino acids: CAWSADRVYTF.

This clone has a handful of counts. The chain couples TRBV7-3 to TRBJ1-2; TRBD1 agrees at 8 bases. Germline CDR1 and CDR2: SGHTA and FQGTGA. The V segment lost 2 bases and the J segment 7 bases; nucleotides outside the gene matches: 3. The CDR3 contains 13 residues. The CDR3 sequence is CASSLWGQAGYTF. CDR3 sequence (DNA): TGTGCCAGCAGCTTATGGGGACAGGCTGGCTACACCTTC.

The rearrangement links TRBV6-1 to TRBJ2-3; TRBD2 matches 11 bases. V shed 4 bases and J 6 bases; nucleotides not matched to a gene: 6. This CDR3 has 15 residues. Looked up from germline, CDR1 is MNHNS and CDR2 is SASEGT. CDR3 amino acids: CASSVPSGRTDTQYF. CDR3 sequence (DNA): TGTGCCAGCAGTGTGCCTAGCGGGAGGACGGATACGCAGTATTTT.

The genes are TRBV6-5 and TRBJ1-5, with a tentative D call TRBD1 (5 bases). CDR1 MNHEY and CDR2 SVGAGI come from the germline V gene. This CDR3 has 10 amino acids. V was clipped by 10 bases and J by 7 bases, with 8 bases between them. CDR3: CATGRQPQHF. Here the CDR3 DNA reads TGTGCCACAGGGAGGCAGCCCCAGCATTTT.

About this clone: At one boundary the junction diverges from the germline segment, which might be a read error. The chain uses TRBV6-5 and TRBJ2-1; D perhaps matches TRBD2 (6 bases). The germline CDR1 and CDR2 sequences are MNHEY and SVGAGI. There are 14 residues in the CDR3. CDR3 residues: CASSYRDSNNEQFF. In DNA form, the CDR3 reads TGTGCCAGCAGTTACCGGGACTCCAACAATGAGCAGTTCTTC.

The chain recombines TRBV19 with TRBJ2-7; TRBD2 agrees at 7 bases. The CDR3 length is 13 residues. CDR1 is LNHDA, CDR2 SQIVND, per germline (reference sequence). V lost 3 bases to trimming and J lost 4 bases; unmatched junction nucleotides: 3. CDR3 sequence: CASSIVGGYEQYF. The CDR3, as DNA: TGTGCCAGTAGTATCGTGGGAGGGTACGAGCAGTACTTC.

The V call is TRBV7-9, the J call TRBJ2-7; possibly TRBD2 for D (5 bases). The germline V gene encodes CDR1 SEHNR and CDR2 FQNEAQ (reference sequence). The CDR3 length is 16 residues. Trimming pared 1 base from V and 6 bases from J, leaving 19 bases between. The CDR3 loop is CASSLGGSRLLSEQYF. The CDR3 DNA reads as TGTGCCAGCAGCTTAGGAGGGAGCAGGCTGCTCTCCGAGCAGTACTTC.

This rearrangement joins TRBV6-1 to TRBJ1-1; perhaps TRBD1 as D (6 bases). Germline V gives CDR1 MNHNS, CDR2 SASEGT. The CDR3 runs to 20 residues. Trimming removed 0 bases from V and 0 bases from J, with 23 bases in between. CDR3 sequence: CASSEARSTGGPLMNTEAFF. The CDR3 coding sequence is TGTGCCAGCAGTGAAGCCCGCAGTACGGGGGGCCCTTTAATGAACACTGAAGCTTTCTTT.

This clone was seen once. The CDR3 coding sequence is TGTGCCACCCAGAACCGGGACTCCCGTTACTTC. Translated, it gives CATQNRDSRYF. This rearrangement joins TRBV5-4 to TRBJ2-5, with D tentatively TRBD2 (6 bases). The V gene's germline CDR1 is SGHNT and CDR2 YYREEE (reference sequence). This CDR3 spans 11 amino acids. Trimming removed 9 bases from V and 14 bases from J, with 20 bases in between.

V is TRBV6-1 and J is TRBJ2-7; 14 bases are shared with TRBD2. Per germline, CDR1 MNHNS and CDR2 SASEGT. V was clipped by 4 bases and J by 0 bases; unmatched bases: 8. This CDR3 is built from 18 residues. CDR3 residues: CASSGVTSGREYSYEQYF. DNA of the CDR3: TGTGCCAGCAGTGGCGTGACTAGCGGGAGGGAGTACTCCTACGAGCAGTACTTC.

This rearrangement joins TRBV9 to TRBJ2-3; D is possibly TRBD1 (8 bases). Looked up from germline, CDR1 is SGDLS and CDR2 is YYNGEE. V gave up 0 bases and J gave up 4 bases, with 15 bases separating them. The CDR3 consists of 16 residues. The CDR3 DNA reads TGTGCCAGCAGCGTAGTTACAGGGGGGGTGGCAGATACGCAGTATTTT. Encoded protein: CASSVVTGGVADTQYF.

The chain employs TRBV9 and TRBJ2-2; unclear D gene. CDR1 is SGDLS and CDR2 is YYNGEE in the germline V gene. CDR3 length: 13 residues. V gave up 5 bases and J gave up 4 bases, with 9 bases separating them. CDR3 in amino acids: CASSLRSTGELFF. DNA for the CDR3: TGTGCCAGCAGTTTAAGGAGCACCGGGGAGCTGTTTTTT.

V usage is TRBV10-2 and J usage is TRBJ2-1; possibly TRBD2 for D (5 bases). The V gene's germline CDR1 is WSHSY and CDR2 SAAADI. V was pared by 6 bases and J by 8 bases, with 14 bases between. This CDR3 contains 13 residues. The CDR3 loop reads CASRTLTSHEQFF. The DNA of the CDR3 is TGCGCCAGCAGGACACTAACTAGTCATGAGCAGTTCTTC.

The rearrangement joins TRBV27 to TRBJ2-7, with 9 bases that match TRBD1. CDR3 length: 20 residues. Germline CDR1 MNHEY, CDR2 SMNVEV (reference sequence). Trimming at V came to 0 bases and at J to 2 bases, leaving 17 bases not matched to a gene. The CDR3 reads CASSLSRGQGSIFNAYEQYF. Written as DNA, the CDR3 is TGTGCCAGCAGTTTATCGAGGGGACAGGGTTCGATTTTCAATGCCTACGAGCAGTACTTC.

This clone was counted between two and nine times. The CDR3 reads CASSLSGTVDTGELFF. Here the CDR3 DNA reads TGCGCCAGCAGCCTATCCGGGACAGTAGATACCGGGGAGCTGTTTTTT. The chain combines TRBV4-1 with TRBJ2-2, with TRBD1 identical over 7 bases. Germline CDR1 MGHRA, CDR2 YSYEKL. The ends lost 4 bases at V and 5 bases at J; junction bases unmatched: 10. The CDR3 loop spans 16 amino acids.

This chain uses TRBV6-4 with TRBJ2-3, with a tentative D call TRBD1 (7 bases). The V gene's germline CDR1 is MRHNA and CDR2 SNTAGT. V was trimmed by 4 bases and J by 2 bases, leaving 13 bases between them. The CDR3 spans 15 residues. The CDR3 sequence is CASSASEGATDTQYF. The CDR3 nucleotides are TGTGCCAGCAGTGCTAGCGAGGGGGCCACAGATACGCAGTATTTT.

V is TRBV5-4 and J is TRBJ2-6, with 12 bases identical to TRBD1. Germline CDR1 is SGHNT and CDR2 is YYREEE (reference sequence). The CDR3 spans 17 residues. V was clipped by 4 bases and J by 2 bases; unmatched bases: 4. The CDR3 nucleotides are TGTGCCAGCAGCGCCGGGACAGGGGGCACTGGGGCCAACGTCCTGACTTTC. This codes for CASSAGTGGTGANVLTF.

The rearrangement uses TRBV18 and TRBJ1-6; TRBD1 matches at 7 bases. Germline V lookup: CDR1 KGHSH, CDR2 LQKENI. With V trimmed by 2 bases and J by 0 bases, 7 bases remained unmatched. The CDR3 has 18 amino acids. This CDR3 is CASSPSGRGSSYNSPLHF. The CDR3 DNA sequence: TGTGCCAGCTCACCATCTGGCAGGGGGAGCTCCTATAATTCACCCCTCCACTTT.

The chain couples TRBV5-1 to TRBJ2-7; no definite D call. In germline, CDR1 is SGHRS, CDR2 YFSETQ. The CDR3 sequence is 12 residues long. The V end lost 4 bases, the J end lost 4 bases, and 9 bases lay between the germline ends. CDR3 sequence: CASSPTYYEQYF. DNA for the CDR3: TGCGCCAGCAGCCCGACTTATTACGAGCAGTACTTC. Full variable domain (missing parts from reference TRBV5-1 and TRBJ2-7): KAGVTQTPRYLIKTRGQQVTLSCSPISGHRSVSWYQQTPGQGLQFLFEYFSETQRNKGNFPGRFSGRQFSNSRSEMNVSTLELGDSALYLCASSPTYYEQYFGPGTRLTVT.